This TCR beta chain was sequenced during a study of blood T cell repertoires in COVID-19. The germline CDR1 and CDR2 sequences are SGHTA and FQGTGA. V was shortened by 5 bases and J by 2 bases, with 6 bases between the two germline ends. This CDR3 is built from 13 residues. The method was immunoSEQ multiplex PCR; TCRdb's version includes in-frame clones alone and lacks a portion of them. The sample has roughly 190,000 clones, around 80% seen once. This receptor was taken from a man in his 60s with acute or convalescent COVID-19. V and J are TRBV7-3 and TRBJ2-2; unclear D gene. The sequencing input was peripheral blood. The CDR3 protein is CASSPQNTGELFF. The CDR3 DNA sequence: TGTGCCAGCAGCCCCCAAAACACCGGGGAGCTGTTTTTT.